This entry lists 13 T cell receptor beta chains sequenced from one sample in a study of blood T cell repertoires in COVID-19. Sequenced by immunoSEQ multiplex PCR; TCRdb stores in-frame clones only, minus some. Of 150,000 to 190,000 clones in the sample, about 80% were seen once. The specimen was peripheral blood. These receptors originate from a man aged 55 to 69 with acute or convalescent COVID-19.

The rearrangement joins TRBV24-1 to TRBJ2-5; 10 bases are shared with TRBD2. CDR3 size: 14 residues. Germline V lookup: CDR1 KGHDR, CDR2 SFDVKD. J was trimmed by 11 bases and V by 2 bases; bases with no gene match: 7. CDR3 residues: CATSDSGSGGRQYF. The CDR3 nucleotides read TGTGCCACCAGTGATTCAGGTAGCGGGGGGAGGCAGTACTTC.

The chain uses TRBV7-9 and TRBJ1-1, with D perhaps matching TRBD1 (5 bases). The germline gives CDR1 SEHNR, CDR2 FQNEAQ (reference sequence). The CDR3 totals 13 residues. Trimming took off 4 bases at V and 1 base at J, with 7 bases between the two ends. The CDR3 DNA sequence: TGTGCCAGCAGCTCCGGACAGAACACTGAAGCTTTCTTT. Translation: CASSSGQNTEAFF. The complete variable domain, with remaining parts taken from reference TRBV7-9 and TRBJ1-1, reads DTGVSQNPRHKITKRGQNVTFRCDPISEHNRLYWYRQTLGQGPEFLTYFQNEAQLEKSRLLSDRFSAERPKGSFSTLEIQRTEQGDSAMYLCASSSGQNTEAFFGQGTRLTVV.

The rearrangement links TRBV27 to TRBJ2-1; no clear D gene. This CDR3 region has 13 residues. Germline CDR1 is MNHEY and CDR2 is SMNVEV (reference sequence). V was pared by 5 bases and J by 16 bases, with 21 bases between. CDR3 nucleotide sequence: TGTGCCAGCAGTCTGGGCCGTGGAACAGTGTTTTTCTTC. It is translated as CASSLGRGTVFFF.

V gene TRBV9 combines with J gene TRBJ1-5; D remains ambiguous. CDR1 SGDLS and CDR2 YYNGEE come from the germline V gene. V lost 0 bases, J lost 2 bases, and 9 bases lay in between. CDR3 size: 15 residues. CDR3 sequence (DNA): TGTGCCAGCAGCGTAGGGGCAGCAGGCAATCAGCCCCAGCATTTT. Protein sequence: CASSVGAAGNQPQHF.

Details on this clone: The junction differs from germline at one of its ends, possibly a read error. The chain has TRBV7-7 and TRBJ2-1, with D possibly TRBD2 on 6 matching bases. CDR1 and CDR2 from the germline V gene are SSHAT and FNYEAQ (reference sequence). CDR3 length: 14 residues. The CDR3 coding sequence is TGTGCTAGCAGCCCACCTGGGGGGAGCGTCGAGCAGTTCTTC. It specifies CASSPPGGSVEQFF.

The chain recombines TRBV7-9 with TRBJ2-7; 7 positions match TRBD2. This CDR3 region has 17 residues. Trimming at V came to 4 bases and at J to 2 bases, leaving 14 bases not matched to a gene. Germline CDR1 and CDR2: SEHNR and FQNEAQ (reference sequence). The CDR3: CASSWGRGDSFPYEQYF. For the CDR3, the DNA is TGTGCCAGCAGCTGGGGACGGGGGGACTCTTTCCCCTACGAGCAGTACTTC.

The chain uses TRBV6-2 or TRBV6-3 and TRBJ2-2; no clear D. Germline V gene data show CDR1 as MNHEY and CDR2 as SVGEGT. Trimming stripped 1 base from V and 0 bases from J, with 3 bases between. CDR3 size: 14 residues. The CDR3 spells CASSYFTNTGELFF. CDR3 DNA sequence: TGTGCCAGCAGTTACTTTACGAACACCGGGGAGCTGTTTTTT.

The V and J genes are TRBV7-2 and TRBJ2-1; D perhaps matches TRBD1 (6 bases). Trimming took 6 bases from V and 1 from J, leaving 10 bases between them. CDR1 SGHTA and CDR2 FQGNSA come from the germline V gene. The CDR3 loop spans 14 amino acids. CDR3 amino acids: CASSQDRSYNEQFF. CDR3 bases: TGTGCCAGCAGTCAGGACAGATCCTACAATGAGCAGTTCTTC.

V and J are TRBV18 and TRBJ2-2, with 7 positions matching TRBD1. Germline V gene lookup returns CDR1 KGHSH and CDR2 LQKENI. The CDR3 loop spans 17 amino acids. Trimming cost V 8 bases and J 2 bases; bases outside gene matches: 14. The CDR3 sequence is CASHEDAGTANTGELFF. DNA of the CDR3: TGTGCCAGCCACGAGGACGCCGGGACAGCCAACACCGGGGAGCTGTTTTTT.

This chain connects TRBV10-3 to TRBJ2-2, with 12 bases matching TRBD2. Germline-derived CDR1 and CDR2 are ENHRY and SYGVKD. V lost 2 bases, J lost 0 bases, and 10 bases stayed unmatched. The CDR3 covers 20 residues. CDR3 sequence reads: CAISEGHGGLAGTNTGELFF. The CDR3 DNA is TGTGCCATCAGTGAGGGGCACGGGGGACTAGCGGGTACGAACACCGGGGAGCTGTTTTTT.

V usage is TRBV10-2 and J usage is TRBJ2-7; 11 bases map to TRBD2. The V gene's germline CDR1 is WSHSY and CDR2 SAAADI. This CDR3 is 14 amino acids long. Trimming at V came to 5 bases and at J to 6 bases, leaving 6 bases not matched to a gene. The CDR3 sequence: CASSSTSGGFEQYF. CDR3 nucleotides: TGCGCCAGCAGTTCCACTAGCGGGGGATTCGAGCAGTACTTC.

The chain combines TRBV28 with TRBJ2-7; no firm D call. The V end was cut by 7 bases, the J end by 0 bases, with 4 bases between. The CDR3 is 11 residues long. Germline V gene sequence: CDR1 MDHEN, CDR2 SYDVKM. CDR3 residues: CASTSSYEQYF. In DNA form, the CDR3 reads TGTGCCAGCACCAGCTCCTACGAGCAGTACTTC.

The chain recombines TRBV12-1 with TRBJ1-4; the D call in the table, TRBD1, was not verified against the DNA. TRBV12-1 is marked as a pseudogene. This CDR3 spans 13 amino acids. The CDR3 bases are TGTGCCAGCAGCTTTGATAACCTGACGGGACATTTTTTT. Its translation: CASSFDNLTGHFF.